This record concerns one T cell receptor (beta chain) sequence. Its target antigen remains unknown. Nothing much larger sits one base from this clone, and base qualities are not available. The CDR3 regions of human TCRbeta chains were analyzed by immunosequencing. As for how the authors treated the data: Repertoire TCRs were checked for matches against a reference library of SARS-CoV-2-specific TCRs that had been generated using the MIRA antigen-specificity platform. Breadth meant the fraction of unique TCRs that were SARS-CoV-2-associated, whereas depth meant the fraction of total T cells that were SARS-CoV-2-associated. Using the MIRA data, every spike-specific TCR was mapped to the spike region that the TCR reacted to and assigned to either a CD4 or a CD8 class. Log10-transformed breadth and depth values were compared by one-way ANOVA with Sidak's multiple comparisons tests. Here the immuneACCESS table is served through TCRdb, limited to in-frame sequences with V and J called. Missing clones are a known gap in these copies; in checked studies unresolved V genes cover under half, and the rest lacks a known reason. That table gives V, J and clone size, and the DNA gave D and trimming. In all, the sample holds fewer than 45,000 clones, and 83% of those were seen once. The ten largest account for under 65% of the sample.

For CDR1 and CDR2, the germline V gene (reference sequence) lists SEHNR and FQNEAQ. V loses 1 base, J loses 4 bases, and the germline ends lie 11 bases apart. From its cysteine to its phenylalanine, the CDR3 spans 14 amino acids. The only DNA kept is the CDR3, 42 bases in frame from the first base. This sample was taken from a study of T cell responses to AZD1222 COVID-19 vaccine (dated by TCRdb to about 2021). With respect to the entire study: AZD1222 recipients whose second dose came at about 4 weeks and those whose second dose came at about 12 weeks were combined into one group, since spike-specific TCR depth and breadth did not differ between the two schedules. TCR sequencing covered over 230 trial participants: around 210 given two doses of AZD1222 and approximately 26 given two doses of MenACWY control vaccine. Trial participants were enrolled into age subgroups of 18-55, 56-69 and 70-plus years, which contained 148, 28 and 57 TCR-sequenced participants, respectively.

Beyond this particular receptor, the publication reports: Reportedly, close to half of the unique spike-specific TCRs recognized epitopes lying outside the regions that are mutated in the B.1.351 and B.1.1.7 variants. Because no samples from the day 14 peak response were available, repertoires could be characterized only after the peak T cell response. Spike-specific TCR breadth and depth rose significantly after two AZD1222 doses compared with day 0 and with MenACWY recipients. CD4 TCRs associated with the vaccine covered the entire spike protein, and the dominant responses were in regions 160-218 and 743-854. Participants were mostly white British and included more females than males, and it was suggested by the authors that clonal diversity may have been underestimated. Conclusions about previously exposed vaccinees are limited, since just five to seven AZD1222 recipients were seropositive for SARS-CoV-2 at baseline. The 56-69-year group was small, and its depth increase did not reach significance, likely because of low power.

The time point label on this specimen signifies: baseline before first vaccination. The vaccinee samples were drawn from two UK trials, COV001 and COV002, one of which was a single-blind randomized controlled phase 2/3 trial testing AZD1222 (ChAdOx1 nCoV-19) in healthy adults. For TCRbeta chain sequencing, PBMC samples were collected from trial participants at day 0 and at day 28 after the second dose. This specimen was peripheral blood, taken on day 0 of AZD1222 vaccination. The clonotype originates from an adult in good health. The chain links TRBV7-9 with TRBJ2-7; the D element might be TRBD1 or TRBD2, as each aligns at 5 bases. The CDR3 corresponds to CASSLGGWGYEQYF. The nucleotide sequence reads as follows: TGTGCCAGCAGCTTAGGGGGTTGGGGGTACGAGCAGTACTTC.